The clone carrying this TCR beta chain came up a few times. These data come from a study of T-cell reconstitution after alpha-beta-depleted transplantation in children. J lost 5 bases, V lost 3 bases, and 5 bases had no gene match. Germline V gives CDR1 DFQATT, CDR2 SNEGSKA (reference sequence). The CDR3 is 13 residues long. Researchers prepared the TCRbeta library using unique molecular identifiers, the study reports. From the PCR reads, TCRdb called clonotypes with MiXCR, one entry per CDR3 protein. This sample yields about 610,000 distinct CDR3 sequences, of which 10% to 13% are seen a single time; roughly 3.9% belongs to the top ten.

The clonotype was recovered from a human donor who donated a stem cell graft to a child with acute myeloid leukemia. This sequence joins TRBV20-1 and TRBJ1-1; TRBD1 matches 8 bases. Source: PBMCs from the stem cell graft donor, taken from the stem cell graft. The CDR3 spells CSARKQGGTEAFF. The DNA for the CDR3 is TGCAGTGCTAGGAAACAGGGGGGGACTGAAGCTTTCTTT.